A single sample is the source of the 23 T cell receptor beta chains below, sequenced in a study of T cell responses to AZD1222 COVID-19 vaccine. Here immunoSEQ multiplex PCR was the method, and the copy in TCRdb shows in-frame clones only, minus some. This sample carries over 95,000 clones, almost 90% of them seen once, and the ten largest clones take approximately 16%. Sequencing used peripheral blood, obtained 28 days after the second AZD1222 dose. All receptors come from an adult who received the AZD1222 COVID-19 vaccine.

This chain links TRBV3-1 (or the pseudogene TRBV3-2) with TRBJ1-2; D is unresolved. Trimming cost V 0 bases and J 6 bases, with 20 bases left between them. The CDR3 contains 17 residues. The germline CDR1 and CDR2 sequences are LGHDT and YNNKEL (reference sequence). CDR3 protein: CASSQELTSSLLNGYTF. In DNA form, the CDR3 reads TGTGCCAGCAGCCAAGAGTTGACCAGCTCCCTCTTGAATGGCTACACCTTC.

CDR3 sequence: CASSPAADSEQFF. The DNA of the CDR3 is TGTGCCAGCTCCCCGGCGGCGGACTCTGAGCAGTTCTTC. The rearrangement links TRBV18 to TRBJ2-1; tentatively, D is TRBD2 (5 bases). Trimming removed 6 bases from V and 9 bases from J, with 15 bases in between. This CDR3 is built from 13 residues. Germline lookup yields CDR1 KGHSH and CDR2 LQKENI.

The V gene is TRBV28, the J gene TRBJ1-6; no clear D gene. The V end was cut by 6 bases, the J end by 0 bases, with 21 bases between. Germline CDR1 and CDR2: MDHEN and SYDVKM. The CDR3 sequence is 19 residues long. The CDR3 region is CASSLQRARPRSYNSPLHF. The CDR3 nucleotides read TGTGCCAGCAGCCTACAGAGGGCTAGGCCCCGCTCCTATAATTCACCCCTCCACTTT.

The chain links TRBV6-5 to TRBJ1-1; D is unclear. The V gene lost 4 bases and the J gene lost 0 bases, with 12 bases spanning the gap. In germline, CDR1 is MNHEY, CDR2 SVGAGI. The length of the CDR3 is 15 residues. The CDR3 nucleotides are TGTGCCAGCAGTTTCAACTCCAGGCTGAACACTGAAGCTTTCTTT. Translation gives CASSFNSRLNTEAFF.

Only a few counts were recorded for this clone. The J gene is TRBJ2-5, the V gene TRBV3-1 (or the pseudogene TRBV3-2); D perhaps matches TRBD2 (6 bases). V dropped 1 base and J dropped 4 bases, with 13 bases sitting between them. Per the germline V gene, CDR1 is LGHDT and CDR2 is YNNKEL (reference sequence). The CDR3 has 15 amino acids. CDR3 in amino acids: CASSQGPGVGETQYF. CDR3 DNA sequence: TGTGCCAGCAGCCAAGGTCCGGGAGTAGGAGAGACCCAGTACTTC.

This CDR3 is CASSPREPPYNEQFF. CDR3 in DNA: TGTGCCAGCAGCCCCCGGGAGCCCCCCTACAATGAGCAGTTCTTC. The V gene is TRBV7-8, the J gene TRBJ2-1, with a tentative D call TRBD2 (6 bases). Germline CDR1 SGHVS, CDR2 FQNEAQ. V lost 5 bases and J 2 bases, leaving 13 bases between the germline ends. The CDR3 has 15 amino acids.

The CDR3 DNA reads as TGTGCCAGCAGCTTAGTGGGGACGCAGTATTTT. It encodes CASSLVGTQYF. J is TRBJ2-3 and V is TRBV7-2; D gene ambiguous. Trimming removed 1 base at V and 9 bases at J, with 5 bases between. The CDR3 sequence is 11 residues long. The germline V gene has CDR1 SGHTA and CDR2 FQGNSA.

V and J are TRBV6-5 and TRBJ1-5; D is perhaps TRBD1 (6 bases). V was clipped by 4 bases and J by 12 bases, with 13 bases between them. Germline V lookup: CDR1 MNHEY, CDR2 SVGAGI. The CDR3 sequence is 12 residues long. The DNA for the CDR3 is TGTGCCAGCAGTTCCGGACAGTTCAACCAGCATTTT. Its protein product is CASSSGQFNQHF.

The chain carries TRBV27 and TRBJ2-2; D gene unclear. The germline V and J ends were trimmed by 7 bases and 1 base, with 4 bases remaining between them. The CDR3 has 12 amino acids. In germline, CDR1 is MNHEY, CDR2 SMNVEV (reference sequence). The CDR3 DNA follows: TGTGCCAGCACCCAGAACACCGGGGAGCTGTTTTTT. Protein: CASTQNTGELFF.

In DNA, the CDR3 is TGTGCCAGCAGTGAAGCCCGCCTCGGCTACACCTTC. Translated: CASSEARLGYTF. The rearrangement uses TRBV6-1 and TRBJ1-2; D gene unclear. The germline V gene encodes CDR1 MNHNS and CDR2 SASEGT. This CDR3 spans 12 amino acids. Trimming removed 0 bases from V and 8 bases from J, with 7 bases in between.

The genes are TRBV3-1 (or the pseudogene TRBV3-2) and TRBJ1-3, with D maybe TRBD1 (5 bases). This CDR3 contains 14 residues. V was cut by 9 bases and J by 6 bases, with 18 bases left in between. Per the germline V gene, CDR1 is LGHDT and CDR2 is YNNKEL (reference sequence). DNA for the CDR3: TGTGCCAGAGGCTCGGGCGGGGCAATAAACACCATATATTTT. It yields the protein CARGSGGAINTIYF.

The chain has TRBV24-1 and TRBJ2-1; TRBD1 matches at 7 bases. J lost 3 bases, V lost 6 bases, and 4 bases had no gene match. There are 14 residues in the CDR3. The germline V gene has CDR1 KGHDR and CDR2 SFDVKD. The CDR3 DNA sequence: TGTGCCACCAGTAGGGCAGGGGGCTACAATGAGCAGTTCTTC. Its translation: CATSRAGGYNEQFF.

The CDR3 sequence: CASSPGGPSTDTQYF. Written as DNA, the CDR3 is TGTGCCAGCAGCCCGGGGGGACCATCAACAGATACGCAGTATTTT. This chain uses TRBV5-4 with TRBJ2-3, with 7 bases lining up with TRBD2. CDR3 length equals 15 residues. J was trimmed by 3 bases and V by 4 bases; bases with no gene match: 8. CDR1 and CDR2 from the germline V gene are SGHNT and YYREEE (reference sequence).

J is TRBJ1-5 and V is TRBV27; a possible D gene is TRBD1 (6 bases). V gave up 5 bases and J gave up 5 bases, with 19 bases separating them. The CDR3 is 16 amino acids. Germline assignment: CDR1 MNHEY and CDR2 SMNVEV (reference sequence). CDR3 amino acids: CASSPAVGGSDQPQHF. CDR3 DNA sequence: TGTGCCAGCAGTCCCGCGGTTGGGGGCTCCGATCAGCCCCAGCATTTT.

The chain links TRBV11-1 to TRBJ2-1; D possibly corresponds to TRBD2 (6 bases). The V gene's germline CDR1 is SGHAT and CDR2 FQDESV (reference sequence). Deletions cut 6 bases from V and 4 bases from J, with 13 bases between. The CDR3 spans 14 residues. The CDR3 reads CASRTRDFYNEQFF. In nucleotides, the CDR3 is TGTGCCAGCAGGACCCGGGACTTTTACAATGAGCAGTTCTTC.

The chain carries TRBV21-1 and TRBJ1-6. TRBV21-1 is termed a pseudogene. This CDR3 region has 11 residues. The CDR3 sequence: CASWGSSPLHF. CDR3 DNA: TGTGCCAGCTGGGGTTCCTCACCCCTCCACTTT.

The chain has TRBV28 and TRBJ1-1; D not certain. Per germline, CDR1 MDHEN and CDR2 SYDVKM. The CDR3 spans 11 residues. Deletions cut 7 bases from V and 5 bases from J, with 8 bases between. CDR3 coding DNA: TGTGCCAGCACCAGCCCGACTGAAGCTTTCTTT. Translating gives CASTSPTEAFF.

This clone was seen more than once but under ten times. The J gene is TRBJ2-7, the V gene TRBV7-8, with 11 positions matching TRBD1. CDR3 length equals 19 residues. Trimming at V came to 5 bases and at J to 0 bases, leaving 15 bases not matched to a gene. The germline V gene has CDR1 SGHVS and CDR2 FQNEAQ. The DNA of the CDR3 is TGTGCCAGCAGCGGACTCTCGGGACAGGGGGTCCCGAGCTCCTACGAGCAGTACTTC. Amino acid sequence: CASSGLSGQGVPSSYEQYF.

V and J are TRBV5-8 and TRBJ2-3; no reliable D call. This CDR3 region has 16 residues. CDR1 and CDR2 (germline): SGHTS, YDEGEE. V lost 4 bases to trimming and J lost 1 base, with 16 bases between them. The DNA of the CDR3 is TGTGCCAGCAGCCCAGGTGGGATAAGCGGCACAGATACGCAGTATTTT. This codes for CASSPGGISGTDTQYF.

This clone was counted once. The V and J genes are TRBV11-3 and TRBJ2-3; 11 nucleotides match TRBD1. After removal of 4 bases from V and 5 bases from J, the junction contained 2 bases not matched to a gene. The CDR3 runs 14 residues. From germline, CDR1 is SGHNT and CDR2 YENEEA. The CDR3 sequence: CASSSGTGGDTQYF. CDR3 nucleotide sequence: TGTGCCAGCAGCTCCGGGACAGGGGGAGATACGCAGTATTTT.

The V call is TRBV2, the J call TRBJ1-4, with TRBD1 matching 12 bases. Germline assignment: CDR1 SNHLY and CDR2 FYNNEI. V gave up 1 base and J gave up 7 bases; unmatched junction bases: 1. This CDR3 is built from 15 residues. The CDR3 region is CASSEGGQGAEKLFF. The DNA for the CDR3 is TGTGCCAGCAGTGAAGGGGGACAGGGGGCTGAAAAACTGTTTTTT. Looking up the rest from reference TRBV2 and TRBJ1-4 gives the full variable domain: EPEVTQTPSHQVTQMGQEVILRCVPISNHLYFYWYRQILGQKVEFLVSFYNNEISEKSEIFDDQFSVERPDGSNFTLKIRSTKLEDSAMYFCASSEGGQGAEKLFFGSGTQLSVL.

This clone occurred once. The CDR3 DNA is TGTGCCAGCAGTTACAGGTCTACCCATACGCAGTATTTT. This codes for CASSYRSTHTQYF. The V gene is TRBV6-5, the J gene TRBJ2-3, with no clear D. Germline CDR1 is MNHEY and CDR2 is SVGAGI. The CDR3 is 13 residues long. Trimming took off 2 bases at V and 7 bases at J, with 10 bases between the two ends.

This clone occurred once. The rearrangement joins TRBV7-9 to TRBJ2-1, with D possibly matching TRBD1 (6 bases). The CDR3 is 14 residues long. Trimming removed 6 bases at V and 4 bases at J, with 13 bases between. Germline V gene data show CDR1 as SEHNR and CDR2 as FQNEAQ (reference sequence). The CDR3 reads CASSPGQRYNEQFF. In DNA form, the CDR3 reads TGTGCCAGCAGTCCTGGACAGAGATACAATGAGCAGTTCTTC.